This is a list of T cell receptor beta chains from one sample in a study of blood T cell repertoires in COVID-19. TCRdb keeps only in-frame clones here, not all; method: immunoSEQ multiplex PCR. The sample contains approximately 260,000 clones, approximately 88% of which appear only once. The sequencing sample was made of peripheral blood. The receptors here all came from a woman in her seventies with COVID-19, enrolled during active disease. The CDR3 runs from the conserved cysteine through the conserved F or W. D genes are given only for firm matches. Clone size is shown for a subset of rows, as once, few, many or a class of expanded clone.

clone size: NA
D gene: NA
V gene: TRBV28
J gene: TRBJ2-3
CDR3 length: 14
CDR3 DNA: TGTGCCAGCAGGACCGACAGAATCACAGATACGCAGTATTTT
CDR3 protein: CASRTDRITDTQYF

clone size: NA
D gene: NA
V gene: TRBV7-9
J gene: TRBJ2-5
CDR3 length: 17
CDR3 DNA: TGTGCCAGCAGCTCCAGCGGTAGAACCCAGTACCAAGAGACCCAGTACTTC
CDR3 protein: CASSSSGRTQYQETQYF

clone size: NA
D gene: TRBD1
V gene: TRBV10-3
J gene: TRBJ1-5
CDR3 length: 12
CDR3 DNA: TGTGCCTCCGGACAGGGGGGTCAGCCCCAGCATTTT
CDR3 protein: CASGQGGQPQHF

clone size: NA
D gene: NA
V gene: TRBV30
J gene: TRBJ1-1
CDR3 length: 14
CDR3 DNA: TGTGCCTGGAGCGACCAGGACAGCAACACTGAAGCTTTCTTT
CDR3 protein: CAWSDQDSNTEAFF

clone size: NA
D gene: NA
V gene: TRBV3-1/TRBV3-2
J gene: TRBJ2-5
CDR3 length: 16
CDR3 DNA: TGTGCCAGCAGCCTTCAGGGGCGCAGGGGACAAGAGACCCAGTACTTC
CDR3 protein: CASSLQGRRGQETQYF

clone size: NA
D gene: TRBD2
V gene: TRBV5-1
J gene: TRBJ2-7
CDR3 length: 13
CDR3 DNA: TGCGCCAGCAGAGCTAGCGGGATCGGGGAGCAGTACTTC
CDR3 protein: CASRASGIGEQYF

clone size: NA
D gene: NA
V gene: TRBV6-5
J gene: TRBJ1-2
CDR3 length: 14
CDR3 DNA: TGTGCCAGCAGTTACTCTACCGAGAACTATGGCTACACCTTC
CDR3 protein: CASSYSTENYGYTF

clone size: NA
D gene: NA
V gene: TRBV5-6
J gene: TRBJ1-2
CDR3 length: 18
CDR3 DNA: TGTGCCAGCAGCCCCCCGCCAGCCGACACCCCCTTTAACTATGGCTACACCTTC
CDR3 protein: CASSPPPADTPFNYGYTF

clone size: NA
D gene: NA
V gene: TRBV3-1/TRBV3-2
J gene: TRBJ1-2
CDR3 length: 14
CDR3 DNA: TGTGCCAGCAGCCCGCGCGTGGGGGCGTATGGCTACACCTTC
CDR3 protein: CASSPRVGAYGYTF

clone size: once
D gene: TRBD2
V gene: TRBV10-3
J gene: TRBJ2-1
CDR3 length: 14
CDR3 DNA: TGTGCCATCACGGCTGGGCGGGAGAGCAATGAGCAGTTCTTC
CDR3 protein: CAITAGRESNEQFF

clone size: few
D gene: NA
V gene: TRBV10-3
J gene: TRBJ2-1
CDR3 length: 15
CDR3 DNA: TGTGCCATCAGTGAGCAGGGTGGGGAATACAATGAGCAGTTCTTC
CDR3 protein: CAISEQGGEYNEQFF

clone size: NA
D gene: NA
V gene: TRBV27
J gene: TRBJ2-1
CDR3 length: 16
CDR3 DNA: TGTGCCAGCAGTTCTAAAGCTATTACCCAGAGGAATGAGCAGTTCTTC
CDR3 protein: CASSSKAITQRNEQFF

clone size: NA
D gene: NA
V gene: TRBV2
J gene: TRBJ1-1
CDR3 length: 14
CDR3 DNA: TGTGCCAGCAGGAGCAGGGGAGCCAACACTGAAGCTTTCTTT
CDR3 protein: CASRSRGANTEAFF

clone size: NA
D gene: TRBD1
V gene: TRBV5-6
J gene: TRBJ2-7
CDR3 length: 16
CDR3 DNA: TGTGCCAGCAGCTCGGACAGGGACCCGAACCCCTACGAGCAGTACTTC
CDR3 protein: CASSSDRDPNPYEQYF

clone size: NA
D gene: TRBD2
V gene: TRBV10-3
J gene: TRBJ2-7
CDR3 length: 14
CDR3 DNA: TGTGCCATCAGCGCGGGGGAGAGCTCCTACGAGCAGTACTTC
CDR3 protein: CAISAGESSYEQYF

clone size: NA
D gene: NA
V gene: TRBV9
J gene: TRBJ2-5
CDR3 length: 13
CDR3 DNA: TGTGCCAGCAGCGTCCAGGGCTGGGAGACCCAGTACTTC
CDR3 protein: CASSVQGWETQYF

clone size: NA
D gene: TRBD2
V gene: TRBV2
J gene: TRBJ2-2
CDR3 length: 16
CDR3 DNA: TGTGCCAGCAGTTGGGGACTAGCGGGGGGGACCGGGGAGCTGTTTTTT
CDR3 protein: CASSWGLAGGTGELFF

clone size: NA
D gene: TRBD1
V gene: TRBV18
J gene: TRBJ1-3
CDR3 length: 15
CDR3 DNA: TGTGCCAGCTCACCACGGGACAGGGCTGGAAACACCATATATTTT
CDR3 protein: CASSPRDRAGNTIYF

clone size: NA
D gene: TRBD1
V gene: TRBV5-4
J gene: TRBJ2-3
CDR3 length: 13
CDR3 DNA: TGTGCCAGCAGCCTGACAGGGTCAGATACGCAGTATTTT
CDR3 protein: CASSLTGSDTQYF

clone size: NA
D gene: NA
V gene: TRBV18
J gene: TRBJ2-2
CDR3 length: 17
CDR3 DNA: TGTGCCAGCTCACCGACGTGGACAGTCTTGAACACCGGGGAGCTGTTTTTT
CDR3 protein: CASSPTWTVLNTGELFF

clone size: NA
D gene: TRBD2
V gene: TRBV11-2
J gene: TRBJ2-1
CDR3 length: 13
CDR3 DNA: TGTGCCAGCAGCTTATCCCCTAGCGGGAGGGTGTTCTTC
CDR3 protein: CASSLSPSGRVFF

clone size: NA
D gene: NA
V gene: TRBV27
J gene: TRBJ2-6
CDR3 length: 15
CDR3 DNA: TGTGCCAGCAGTTTCGACAGACCTGGGGCCAACGTCCTGACTTTC
CDR3 protein: CASSFDRPGANVLTF

clone size: NA
D gene: TRBD1
V gene: TRBV6-5
J gene: TRBJ2-4
CDR3 length: 15
CDR3 DNA: TGTGCCAGCAGCCAACAGGGGGCGGTCAAAAACATTCAGTACTTC
CDR3 protein: CASSQQGAVKNIQYF

clone size: NA
D gene: NA
V gene: TRBV10-3
J gene: TRBJ2-5
CDR3 length: 13
CDR3 DNA: TGTGCCATCAGTGGTTCCCCACAAGAGACCCAGTACTTC
CDR3 protein: CAISGSPQETQYF

clone size: NA
D gene: NA
V gene: TRBV30
J gene: TRBJ1-3
CDR3 length: 15
CDR3 DNA: TGTGCCTGGAGCTCCGCCGGGGGATCTGGAAACACCATATATTTT
CDR3 protein: CAWSSAGGSGNTIYF

clone size: NA
D gene: TRBD2
V gene: TRBV19
J gene: TRBJ2-7
CDR3 length: 16
CDR3 DNA: TGTGCCAGTAGTGTATCTAGCGGGAGAGGTTCCTACGAGCAGTACTTC
CDR3 protein: CASSVSSGRGSYEQYF

clone size: few
D gene: NA
V gene: TRBV5-3
J gene: TRBJ1-2
CDR3 length: 13
CDR3 DNA: TGTGCCAGAAGGGATCGAGGGGGTTATGGCTACACCTTC
CDR3 protein: CARRDRGGYGYTF

clone size: NA
D gene: TRBD1
V gene: TRBV28
J gene: TRBJ1-5
CDR3 length: 17
CDR3 DNA: TGTGCCAGCGGCGGGACAGGGCAGGGATTTAGGGGTCAGCCCCAGCATTTT
CDR3 protein: CASGGTGQGFRGQPQHF

clone size: NA
D gene: TRBD1
V gene: TRBV15
J gene: TRBJ2-7
CDR3 length: 19
CDR3 DNA: TGTGCCACCAGCAGAGGCCGTCCCAGGGGGACAGTCTTCTCCTACGAGCAGTACTTC
CDR3 protein: CATSRGRPRGTVFSYEQYF

clone size: NA
D gene: NA
V gene: TRBV28
J gene: TRBJ1-2
CDR3 length: 14
CDR3 DNA: TGTGCCAGCAGTTGGAGGGGTGTGGGCTATGGCTACACCTTC
CDR3 protein: CASSWRGVGYGYTF

clone size: NA
D gene: TRBD1
V gene: TRBV24-1
J gene: TRBJ2-1
CDR3 length: 15
CDR3 DNA: TGTGCCACCAGAACCACTACCTACAGGGGGGTTGAGCAGTTCTTC
CDR3 protein: CATRTTTYRGVEQFF

clone size: NA
D gene: TRBD1
V gene: TRBV28
J gene: TRBJ1-2
CDR3 length: 12
CDR3 DNA: TGTGCCAGCAGAGCGACAGGGTATGGCTACACCTTC
CDR3 protein: CASRATGYGYTF

clone size: NA
D gene: TRBD1
V gene: TRBV5-5
J gene: TRBJ2-7
CDR3 length: 13
CDR3 DNA: TGTGCCAGCAGCAGCCGGGACAGGGGTTCGCAGTACTTC
CDR3 protein: CASSSRDRGSQYF

clone size: once
D gene: TRBD2
V gene: TRBV29-1
J gene: TRBJ2-7
CDR3 length: 14
CDR3 DNA: TGCAGCGTTGAAAGGAGCGGGAGCTCCTACGAGCAGTACTTC
CDR3 protein: CSVERSGSSYEQYF

clone size: NA
D gene: NA
V gene: TRBV7-8
J gene: TRBJ2-7
CDR3 length: 13
CDR3 DNA: TGTGCCAGCAGCCTGGCGGACACCTACGAGCAGTACTTC
CDR3 protein: CASSLADTYEQYF